These 13 T cell receptor beta chains were sequenced from one sample in a study of T cells in localized non-small cell lung cancer. The protocol was immunoSEQ multiplex PCR, while the TCRdb copy is restricted to in-frame clones and leaves out a portion. The table records roughly 3,000 clones, 35% to 45% of them present only once. The specimen comprised lung tumor tissue, sampled before any cancer treatment. The receptors come from a male donor older than 55 with stage I squamous cell lung carcinoma.

By sample fraction, this clone is medium-sized (0.01 to 0.1%). The rearrangement uses TRBV6-7 and TRBJ2-7; TRBD1 is a possible D gene (6 bases). TRBV6-7 is an ORF, with its function uncertain. The CDR3 length is 11 residues. CDR3 residues: CATGWAYEQYF. Written as DNA, the CDR3 is TGTGCTACAGGGTGGGCCTACGAGCAGTACTTC.

The rearrangement joins TRBV19 to TRBJ2-6; D unresolved. CDR1 is LNHDA and CDR2 is SQIVND in the germline V gene (reference sequence). This CDR3 is 16 amino acids long. V dropped 5 bases and J dropped 0 bases, with 11 bases sitting between them. Here the CDR3 DNA reads TGTGCCAGTAGTCACACCTCGAGCTCTGGGGCCAACGTCCTGACTTTC. Protein: CASSHTSSSGANVLTF.

J is TRBJ1-1 and V is TRBV28; a possible D gene is TRBD1 (6 bases). Germline V gene sequence: CDR1 MDHEN, CDR2 SYDVKM. V lost 6 bases, J lost 7 bases, and 12 bases lay in between. CDR3 length: 12 residues. The CDR3 region has the DNA TGTGCCAGCAGGGGGGTACAGGGTGAAGCTTTCTTT. Protein product: CASRGVQGEAFF.

The chain couples TRBV19 to TRBJ2-1; no firm D call. V shed 7 bases and J shed 6 bases, with 10 bases lying between them. Looked up from germline, CDR1 is LNHDA and CDR2 is SQIVND (reference sequence). The CDR3 totals 12 residues. This chain's CDR3 is CASNTLGNEQFF. CDR3 coding DNA: TGTGCCAGTAACACCTTGGGCAATGAGCAGTTCTTC. Filled out from reference TRBV19 and TRBJ2-1, the complete variable domain reads DGGITQSPKYLFRKEGQNVTLSCEQNLNHDAMYWYRQDPGQGLRLIYYSQIVNDFQKGDIAEGYSVSREKKESFPLTVTSAQKNPTAFYLCASNTLGNEQFFGPGTRLTVL.

Judged by abundance, this clone is medium-sized (0.01 to 0.1%). The rearrangement links TRBV11-3 to TRBJ2-5; D is possibly TRBD1 or TRBD2 (5 bases each). The V gene's germline CDR1 is SGHNT and CDR2 YENEEA. The CDR3 loop spans 16 amino acids. Between the trimmed V and J ends, which lost 0 bases and 4 bases, there was a span of 15 bases. CDR3 nucleotide sequence: TGTGCCAGCAGCTTAGATCTGTGGAGTGGGGGAGAGACCCAGTACTTC. It encodes CASSLDLWSGGETQYF.

This chain links TRBV11-3 with TRBJ1-1; D is unclear. The V end was cut by 0 bases, the J end by 1 base, with 12 bases between. The CDR3 consists of 16 residues. Germline-derived CDR1 and CDR2 are SGHNT and YENEEA. The CDR3 DNA reads as TGTGCCAGCAGCTTAGAAGGGTGGGGAGGGAACACTGAAGCTTTCTTT. Residues: CASSLEGWGGNTEAFF.

The gene calls are TRBV7-6 and TRBJ1-1, with D maybe TRBD1 (6 bases). V shed 6 bases and J shed 2 bases, with 19 bases lying between them. Germline CDR1 reads SGHVS; CDR2 reads FNYEAQ. The CDR3 has 16 amino acids. The CDR3 here is CASSPPGGRLNTEAFF. Written as DNA, the CDR3 is TGTGCCAGCAGTCCTCCGGGGGGCAGGCTCAACACTGAAGCTTTCTTT.

As DNA, the CDR3 is TGTGCCTGGACGAGGTCTCTCTCCGGCGAGCAGTACTTC. Residues: CAWTRSLSGEQYF. The chain combines TRBV30 with TRBJ2-7; unclear D gene. The V gene lost 4 bases and the J gene lost 6 bases, with 16 bases spanning the gap. The CDR3 has 13 amino acids. Germline CDR1 is GTSNPN and CDR2 is SVGIG (reference sequence).

V gene TRBV28 combines with J gene TRBJ1-3; unclear D gene. V dropped 7 bases and J dropped 0 bases, with 13 bases sitting between them. CDR3 length: 15 residues. CDR1 and CDR2 from the germline V gene are MDHEN and SYDVKM. The CDR3 nucleotides read TGTGCCAGCACTCGCCGATCGGGCTCTGGAAACACCATATATTTT. Amino acid sequence: CASTRRSGSGNTIYF.

The chain has TRBV30 and TRBJ2-3; 9 nucleotides agree with TRBD1. Germline-derived CDR1 and CDR2 are GTSNPN and SVGIG (reference sequence). The CDR3 covers 15 residues. With V trimmed by 1 base and J by 3 bases, 5 bases remained unmatched. CDR3 residues: CAWSGGQGRTDTQYF. The CDR3 DNA reads TGTGCCTGGAGTGGCGGACAGGGGAGGACAGATACGCAGTATTTT.

The chain employs TRBV11-3 and TRBJ2-6; the D is unclear. The V and J ends lost 1 base and 2 bases respectively, with 6 bases between them. This CDR3 is 15 amino acids long. The V gene's germline CDR1 is SGHNT and CDR2 YENEEA. The DNA for the CDR3 is TGTGCCAGCAGCTTAGGTTACACTGGGGCCAACGTCCTGACTTTC. Translating it yields CASSLGYTGANVLTF.

In its sample, this clone ranks as medium-sized. V is TRBV11-3 and J is TRBJ2-2; 10 bases are a match to TRBD2. Per germline, CDR1 SGHNT and CDR2 YENEEA. The V and J ends lost 6 bases and 1 base, in that order; junction bases with no gene match: 11. This CDR3 has 18 residues. The CDR3 nucleotides are TGTGCCAGCAGTCCTCCCGATCGACTAGCGGGGAACACCGGGGAGCTGTTTTTT. Protein: CASSPPDRLAGNTGELFF.

The sample holds a few counts of this clone. The chain couples TRBV19 to TRBJ2-5, with 8 bases aligning to TRBD1. V shed 3 bases, J shed 9 bases, and the junction held 12 bases outside the gene matches. Germline values: CDR1 LNHDA, CDR2 SQIVND (reference sequence). The CDR3 length is 15 residues. The CDR3 region is CASSIGAGGGRAQYF. The CDR3 nucleotides read TGTGCCAGTAGTATCGGGGCAGGGGGCGGAAGAGCCCAGTACTTC.